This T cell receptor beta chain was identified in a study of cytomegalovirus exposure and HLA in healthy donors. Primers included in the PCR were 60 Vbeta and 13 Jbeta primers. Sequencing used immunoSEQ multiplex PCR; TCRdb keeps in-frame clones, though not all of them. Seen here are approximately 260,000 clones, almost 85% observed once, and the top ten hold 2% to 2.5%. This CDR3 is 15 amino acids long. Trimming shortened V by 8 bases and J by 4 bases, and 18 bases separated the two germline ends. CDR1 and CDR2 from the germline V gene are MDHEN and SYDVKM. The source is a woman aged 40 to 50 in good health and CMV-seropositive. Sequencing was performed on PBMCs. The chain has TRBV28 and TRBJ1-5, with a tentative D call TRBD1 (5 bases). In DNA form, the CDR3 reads TGTGCCAGCTTATCCCCACAGGCAGGGAATCAGCCCCAGCATTTT. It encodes CASLSPQAGNQPQHF.